What follows describes a single T cell receptor beta chain. Authors' processing steps: Reference gene primer amplification in the assay estimated nucleated cell counts. Sequenced by immunoSEQ multiplex PCR; TCRdb stores in-frame clones only, minus some. V and J calls and clone size are as listed in that table; D and trimming were resolved from the DNA. The sample yields roughly 110,000 clones, approximately 90% seen once. This record comes from a study of blood T cell repertoires in COVID-19. For the study at large: Sources were T cells, B-cell-depleted T cells, or PBMCs; the material itself was cDNA or gDNA.

CDR3 length: 14 residues. Per the germline V gene, CDR1 is SGHVS and CDR2 is FQNEAQ. V was clipped by 5 bases and J by 7 bases, with 17 bases between them. This receptor was obtained from a man aged 45 to 65 with active or convalescent COVID-19. Sequenced input: peripheral blood. V gene TRBV7-8 combines with J gene TRBJ1-2; a weak D match, TRBD1 (5 bases). The CDR3 is CASSPGGLRLGYTF. The CDR3 DNA follows: TGTGCCAGCAGCCCGGGGGGACTTCGGCTTGGCTACACCTTC.